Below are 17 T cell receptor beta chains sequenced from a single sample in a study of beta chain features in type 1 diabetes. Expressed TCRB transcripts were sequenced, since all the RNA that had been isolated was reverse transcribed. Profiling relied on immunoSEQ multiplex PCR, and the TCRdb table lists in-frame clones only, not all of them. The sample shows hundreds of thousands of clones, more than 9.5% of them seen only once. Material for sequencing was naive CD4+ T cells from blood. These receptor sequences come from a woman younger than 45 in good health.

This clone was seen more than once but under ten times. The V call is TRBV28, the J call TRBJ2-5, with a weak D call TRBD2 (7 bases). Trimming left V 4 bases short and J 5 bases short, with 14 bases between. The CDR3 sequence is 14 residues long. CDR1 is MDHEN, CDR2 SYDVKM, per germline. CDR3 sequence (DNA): TGTGCCAGCAGTTCCTCAGGGGAGGGGGAGACCCAGTACTTC. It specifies CASSSSGEGETQYF.

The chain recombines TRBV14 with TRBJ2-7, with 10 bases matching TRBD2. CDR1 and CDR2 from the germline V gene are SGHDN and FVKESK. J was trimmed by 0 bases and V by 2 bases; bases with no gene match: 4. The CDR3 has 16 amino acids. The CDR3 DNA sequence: TGTGCCAGCAGCCAAATAGCGGGAGGCCCCTCCTACGAGCAGTACTTC. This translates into CASSQIAGGPSYEQYF.

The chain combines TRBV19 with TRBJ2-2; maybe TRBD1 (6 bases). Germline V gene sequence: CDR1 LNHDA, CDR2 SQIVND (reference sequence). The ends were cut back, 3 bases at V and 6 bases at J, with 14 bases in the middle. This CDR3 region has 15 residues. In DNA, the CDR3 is TGTGCCAGTAGTATGGGGGCTGCGGTGTCCGGGGAGCTGTTTTTT. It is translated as CASSMGAAVSGELFF.

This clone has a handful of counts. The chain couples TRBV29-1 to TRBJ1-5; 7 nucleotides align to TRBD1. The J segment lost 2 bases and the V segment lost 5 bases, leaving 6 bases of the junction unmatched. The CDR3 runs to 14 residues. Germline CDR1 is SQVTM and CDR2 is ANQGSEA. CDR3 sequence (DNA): TGCAGCGTTTTCCTTACAGGGGGCAATCAGCCCCAGCATTTT. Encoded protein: CSVFLTGGNQPQHF.

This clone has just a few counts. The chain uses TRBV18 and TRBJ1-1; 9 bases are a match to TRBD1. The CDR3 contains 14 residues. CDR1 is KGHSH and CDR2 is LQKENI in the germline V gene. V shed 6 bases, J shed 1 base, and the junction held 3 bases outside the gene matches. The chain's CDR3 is CASSRDRENTEAFF. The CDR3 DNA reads TGTGCCAGCTCCCGGGACAGGGAGAACACTGAAGCTTTCTTT.

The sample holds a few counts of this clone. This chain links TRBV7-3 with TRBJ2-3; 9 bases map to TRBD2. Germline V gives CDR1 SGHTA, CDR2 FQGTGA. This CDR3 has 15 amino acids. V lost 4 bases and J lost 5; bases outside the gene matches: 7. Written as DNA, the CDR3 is TGTGCCAGCAGCTATCTTGGCGGGAGGGTAGATACGCAGTATTTT. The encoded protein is CASSYLGGRVDTQYF.

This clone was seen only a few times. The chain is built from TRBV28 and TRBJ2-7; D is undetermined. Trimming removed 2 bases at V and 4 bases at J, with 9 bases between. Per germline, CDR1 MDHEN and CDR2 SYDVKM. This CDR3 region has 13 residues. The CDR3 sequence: CASSLRGPYEQYF. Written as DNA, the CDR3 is TGTGCCAGCAGTTTACGCGGTCCGTACGAGCAGTACTTC.

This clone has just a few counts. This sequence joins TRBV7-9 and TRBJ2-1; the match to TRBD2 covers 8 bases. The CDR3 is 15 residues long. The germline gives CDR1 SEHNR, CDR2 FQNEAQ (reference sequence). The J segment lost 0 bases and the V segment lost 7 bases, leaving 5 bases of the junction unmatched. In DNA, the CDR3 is TGTGCCAGCACCGTTGGGACTAGCTCCTACAATGAGCAGTTCTTC. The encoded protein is CASTVGTSSYNEQFF.

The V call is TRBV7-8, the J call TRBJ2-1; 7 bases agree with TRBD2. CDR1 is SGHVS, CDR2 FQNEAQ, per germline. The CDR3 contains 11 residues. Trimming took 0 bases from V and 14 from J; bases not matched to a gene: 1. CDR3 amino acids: CASSLAGGEFF. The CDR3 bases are TGTGCCAGCAGCTTAGCGGGAGGGGAGTTCTTC.

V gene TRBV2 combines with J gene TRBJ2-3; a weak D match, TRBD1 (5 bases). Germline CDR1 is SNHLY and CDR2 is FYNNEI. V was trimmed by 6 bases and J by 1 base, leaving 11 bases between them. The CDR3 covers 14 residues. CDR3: CASSQRQRTDTQYF. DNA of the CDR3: TGTGCCAGCAGCCAACGACAGCGCACAGATACGCAGTATTTT.

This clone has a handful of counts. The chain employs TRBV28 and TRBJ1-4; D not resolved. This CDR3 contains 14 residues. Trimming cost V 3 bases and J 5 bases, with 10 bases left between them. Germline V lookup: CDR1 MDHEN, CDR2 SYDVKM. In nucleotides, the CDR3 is TGTGCCAGCAGTTTCGAGCCTACCAATGAAAAACTGTTTTTT. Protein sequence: CASSFEPTNEKLFF.

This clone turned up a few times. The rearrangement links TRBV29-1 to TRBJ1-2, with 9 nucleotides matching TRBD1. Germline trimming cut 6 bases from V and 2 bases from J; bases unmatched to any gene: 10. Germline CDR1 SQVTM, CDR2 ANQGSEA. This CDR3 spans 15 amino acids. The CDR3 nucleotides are TGCAGCGTCGCGTACCAGGGACAGGGAAACTATGGCTACACCTTC. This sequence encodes CSVAYQGQGNYGYTF.

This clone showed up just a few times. The CDR3: CASSLLDSNTGELFF. CDR3 nucleotides: TGCGCCAGCAGCTTACTAGACTCGAACACCGGGGAGCTGTTTTTT. The V call is TRBV5-1, the J call TRBJ2-2, with D perhaps TRBD2 (5 bases). V was trimmed by 2 bases and J by 0 bases, leaving 8 bases between them. Per the germline V gene, CDR1 is SGHRS and CDR2 is YFSETQ. This CDR3 spans 15 amino acids.

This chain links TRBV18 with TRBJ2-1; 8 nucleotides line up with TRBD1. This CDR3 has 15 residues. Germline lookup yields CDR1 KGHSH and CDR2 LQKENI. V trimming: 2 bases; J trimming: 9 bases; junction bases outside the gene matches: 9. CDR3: CASSPVTGVGSEQFF. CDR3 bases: TGTGCCAGCTCACCAGTGACAGGGGTTGGCAGTGAGCAGTTCTTC.

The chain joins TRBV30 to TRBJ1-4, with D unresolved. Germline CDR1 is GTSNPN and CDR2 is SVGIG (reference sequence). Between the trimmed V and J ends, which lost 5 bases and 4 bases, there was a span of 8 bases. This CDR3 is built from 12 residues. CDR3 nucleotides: TGTGCCTGGGGCACAGTTAATGAAAAACTGTTTTTT. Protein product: CAWGTVNEKLFF.

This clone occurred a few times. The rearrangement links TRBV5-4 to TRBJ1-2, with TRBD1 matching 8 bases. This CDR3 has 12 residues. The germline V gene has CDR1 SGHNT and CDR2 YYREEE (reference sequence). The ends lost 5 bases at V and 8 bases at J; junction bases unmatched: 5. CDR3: CASRSGGGGYTF. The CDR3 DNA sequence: TGTGCCAGCAGATCAGGGGGCGGGGGCTACACCTTC.

The CDR3 loop reads CSVTRTGYQETQYF. The CDR3, as DNA: TGCAGCGTTACCCGGACAGGGTACCAAGAGACCCAGTACTTC. This rearrangement joins TRBV29-1 to TRBJ2-5; 8 nucleotides line up with TRBD1. The CDR3 length is 14 residues. Germline V CDR1 and CDR2: SQVTM, ANQGSEA. V gave up 5 bases and J gave up 0 bases; unmatched junction bases: 5.